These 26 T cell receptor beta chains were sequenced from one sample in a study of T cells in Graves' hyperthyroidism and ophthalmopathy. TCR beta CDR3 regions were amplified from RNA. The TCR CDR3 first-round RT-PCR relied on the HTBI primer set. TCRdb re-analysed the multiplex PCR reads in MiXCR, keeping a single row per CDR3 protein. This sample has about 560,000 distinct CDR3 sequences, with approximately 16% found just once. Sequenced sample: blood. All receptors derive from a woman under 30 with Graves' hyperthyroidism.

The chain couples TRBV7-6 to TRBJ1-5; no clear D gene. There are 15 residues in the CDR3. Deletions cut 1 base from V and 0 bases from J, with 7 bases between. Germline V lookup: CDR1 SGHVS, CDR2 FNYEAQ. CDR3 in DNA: TGTGCCAGCAGCTTAGATGTAAATAGCAATCAGCCCCAGCATTTT. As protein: CASSLDVNSNQPQHF.

The CDR3 DNA follows: TGTGCCACCAGTGATGTAGCGGTACCCTACGAGCAGTACTTC. Its translation is CATSDVAVPYEQYF. The chain has TRBV24-1 and TRBJ2-7, with D possibly matching TRBD2 (6 bases). The V gene lost 3 bases and the J gene lost 2 bases, with 10 bases spanning the gap. Germline lookup yields CDR1 KGHDR and CDR2 SFDVKD. The CDR3 is made up of 14 amino acids.

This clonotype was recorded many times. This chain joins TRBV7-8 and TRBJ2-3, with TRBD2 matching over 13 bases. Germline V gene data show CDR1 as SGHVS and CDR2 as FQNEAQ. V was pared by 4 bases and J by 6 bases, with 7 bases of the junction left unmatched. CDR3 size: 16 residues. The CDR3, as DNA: TGTGCCAGCAGCTCCCGGACTAGCGGGAGTGGCGATACGCAGTATTTT. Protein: CASSSRTSGSGDTQYF.

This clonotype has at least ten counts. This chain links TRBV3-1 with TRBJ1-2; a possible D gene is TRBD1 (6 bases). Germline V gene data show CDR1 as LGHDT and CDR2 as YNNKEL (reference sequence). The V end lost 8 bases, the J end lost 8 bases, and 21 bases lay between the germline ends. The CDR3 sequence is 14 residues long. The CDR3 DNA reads TGTGCCAGCCTCGATTCGGGGGGCGCGTCGGGCTACACCTTC. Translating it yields CASLDSGGASGYTF.

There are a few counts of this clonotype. The CDR3, as DNA: TGTGCCACCAGCAGAAAGATTGGTCGGGGGGATGTTCGTGAAAAACTGTTTTTT. Translated: CATSRKIGRGDVREKLFF. The chain employs TRBV15 and TRBJ1-4, with D tentatively TRBD1 (5 bases). Germline CDR1 reads LNHNV; CDR2 reads YYDKDF (reference sequence). The CDR3 contains 18 residues. Trimming left V 2 bases short and J 7 bases short, with 23 bases between.

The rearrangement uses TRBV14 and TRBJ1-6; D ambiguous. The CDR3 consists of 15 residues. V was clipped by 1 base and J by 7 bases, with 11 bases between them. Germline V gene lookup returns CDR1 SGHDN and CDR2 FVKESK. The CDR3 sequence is CASSQVGEDNSPLHF. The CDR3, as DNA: TGTGCCAGCAGCCAAGTCGGGGAGGACAATTCACCCCTCCACTTT.

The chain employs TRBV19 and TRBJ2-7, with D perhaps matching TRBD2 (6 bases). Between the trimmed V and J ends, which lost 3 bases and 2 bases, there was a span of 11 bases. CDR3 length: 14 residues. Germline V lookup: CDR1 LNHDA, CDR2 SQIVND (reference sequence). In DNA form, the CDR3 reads TGTGCCAGTAGTATCCGGGGGAGCACCTACGAGCAGTACTTC. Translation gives CASSIRGSTYEQYF.

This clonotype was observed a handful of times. The DNA of the CDR3 is TGTGCCAGCAGTTTATTGGCCAGCGGGGAAAAATACAATGAGCAGTTCTTC. The encoded protein is CASSLLASGEKYNEQFF. The rearrangement uses TRBV28 and TRBJ2-1, with 7 bases identical to TRBD2. J gave up 4 bases and V 1 base, and 10 bases lay outside the gene matches. The CDR3 spans 17 residues. Germline lookup yields CDR1 MDHEN and CDR2 SYDVKM.

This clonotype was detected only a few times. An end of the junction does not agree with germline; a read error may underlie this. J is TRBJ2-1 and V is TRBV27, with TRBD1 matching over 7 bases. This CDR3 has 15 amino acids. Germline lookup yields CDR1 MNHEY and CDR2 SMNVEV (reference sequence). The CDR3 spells CASSREGQYYNEQLF. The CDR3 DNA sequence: TGTGCCAGCTCTCGTGAGGGACAGTACTACAATGAGCAGCTCTTC.

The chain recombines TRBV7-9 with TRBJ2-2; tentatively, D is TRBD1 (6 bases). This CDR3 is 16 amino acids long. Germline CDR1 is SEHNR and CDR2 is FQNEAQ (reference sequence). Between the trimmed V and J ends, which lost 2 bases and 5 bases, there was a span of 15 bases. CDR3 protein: CASSLRRGSLTGELFF. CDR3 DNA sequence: TGTGCCAGCAGCTTACGCAGGGGAAGCTTAACCGGGGAGCTGTTTTTT.

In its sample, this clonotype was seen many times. CDR3 sequence (DNA): TGTGCCACCAGTCTCTCTCCGACAGGGGGTTTCTACAATGAGCAGTTCTTC. This codes for CATSLSPTGGFYNEQFF. The chain couples TRBV24-1 to TRBJ2-1; 9 nucleotides match TRBD1. V lost 6 bases to trimming and J lost 3 bases; unmatched junction nucleotides: 11. CDR1 is KGHDR and CDR2 is SFDVKD in the germline V gene. The CDR3 has 17 amino acids.

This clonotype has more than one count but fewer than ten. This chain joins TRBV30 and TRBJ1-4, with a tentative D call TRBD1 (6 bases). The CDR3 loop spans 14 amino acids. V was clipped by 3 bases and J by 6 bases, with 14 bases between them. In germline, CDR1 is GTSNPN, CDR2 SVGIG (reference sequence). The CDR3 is CAWSPGAGDEKLFF. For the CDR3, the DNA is TGTGCCTGGAGCCCCGGGGCAGGGGATGAAAAACTGTTTTTT.

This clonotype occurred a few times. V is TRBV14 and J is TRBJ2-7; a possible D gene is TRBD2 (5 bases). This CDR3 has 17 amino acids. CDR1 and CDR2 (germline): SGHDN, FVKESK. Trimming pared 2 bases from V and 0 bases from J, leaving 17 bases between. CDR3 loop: CASSQLWRAYTSYEQYF. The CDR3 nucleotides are TGTGCCAGCAGCCAACTTTGGCGGGCTTACACCTCCTACGAGCAGTACTTC.

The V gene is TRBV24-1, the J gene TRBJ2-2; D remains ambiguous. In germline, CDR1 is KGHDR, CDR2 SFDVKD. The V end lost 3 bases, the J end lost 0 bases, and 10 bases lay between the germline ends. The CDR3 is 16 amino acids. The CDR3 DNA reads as TGTGCCACCAGTGATCACGACACCGCGAACACCGGGGAGCTGTTTTTT. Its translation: CATSDHDTANTGELFF.

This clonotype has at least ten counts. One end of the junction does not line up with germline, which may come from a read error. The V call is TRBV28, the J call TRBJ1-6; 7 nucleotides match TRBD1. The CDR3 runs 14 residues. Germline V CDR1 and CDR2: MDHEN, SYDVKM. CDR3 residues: CATSVDRTFSPLHF. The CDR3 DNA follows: TGTGCCACCAGTGTGGACAGGACGTTTTCACCCCTCCACTTT.

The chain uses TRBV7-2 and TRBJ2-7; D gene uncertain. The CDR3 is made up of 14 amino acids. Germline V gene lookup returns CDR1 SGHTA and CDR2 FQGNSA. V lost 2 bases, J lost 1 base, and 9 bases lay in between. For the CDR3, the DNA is TGTGCCAGCAGCTTAAATGGTCCGTCCTACGAGCAGTACTTC. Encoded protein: CASSLNGPSYEQYF. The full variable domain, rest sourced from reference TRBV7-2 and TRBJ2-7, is GAGVSQSPSNKVTEKGKDVELRCDPISGHTALYWYRQSLGQGLEFLIYFQGNSAPDKSGLPSDRFSAERTGGSVSTLTIQRTQQEDSAVYLCASSLNGPSYEQYFGPGTRLTVT.

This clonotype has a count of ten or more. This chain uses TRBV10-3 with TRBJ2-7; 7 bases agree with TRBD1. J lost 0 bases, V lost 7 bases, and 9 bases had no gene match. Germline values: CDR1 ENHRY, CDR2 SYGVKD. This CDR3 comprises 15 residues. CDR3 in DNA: TGTGCCATCAAGAACCAGGGGGATAGCTCCTACGAGCAGTACTTC. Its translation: CAIKNQGDSSYEQYF.

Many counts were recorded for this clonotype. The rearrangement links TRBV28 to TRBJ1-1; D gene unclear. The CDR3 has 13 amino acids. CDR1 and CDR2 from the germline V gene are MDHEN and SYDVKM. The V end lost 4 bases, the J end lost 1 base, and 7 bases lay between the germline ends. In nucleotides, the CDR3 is TGTGCCAGCAGTTCTGAGGAGAACACTGAAGCTTTCTTT. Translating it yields CASSSEENTEAFF.

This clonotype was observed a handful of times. The CDR3 region has the DNA TGCAGTGCTAGACACAGTTTCTACGAGCAGTACTTC. Protein product: CSARHSFYEQYF. This sequence joins TRBV20-1 and TRBJ2-7; D not resolved. Germline V gene data show CDR1 as DFQATT and CDR2 as SNEGSKA (reference sequence). Trimming pared 2 bases from V and 3 bases from J, leaving 8 bases between. This CDR3 has 12 amino acids.

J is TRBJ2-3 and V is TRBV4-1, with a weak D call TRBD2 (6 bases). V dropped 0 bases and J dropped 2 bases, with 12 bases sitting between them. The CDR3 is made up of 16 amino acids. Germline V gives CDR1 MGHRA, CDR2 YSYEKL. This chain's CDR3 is CASSQDFAGNTDTQYF. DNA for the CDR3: TGCGCCAGCAGCCAAGATTTCGCGGGAAACACAGATACGCAGTATTTT.

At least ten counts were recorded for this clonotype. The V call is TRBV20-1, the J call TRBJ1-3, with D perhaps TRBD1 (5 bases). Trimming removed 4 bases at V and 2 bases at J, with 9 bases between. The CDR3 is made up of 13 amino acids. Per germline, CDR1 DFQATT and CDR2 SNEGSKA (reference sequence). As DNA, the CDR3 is TGCAGTGCTAAGCAGGGCCCTGGAAACACCATATATTTT. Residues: CSAKQGPGNTIYF.

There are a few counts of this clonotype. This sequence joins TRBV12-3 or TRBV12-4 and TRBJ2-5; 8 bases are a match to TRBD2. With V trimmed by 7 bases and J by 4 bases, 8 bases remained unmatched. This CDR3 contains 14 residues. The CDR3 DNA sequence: TGTGCCAGCAAGATCGGGGGGGGCACAGAGACCCAGTACTTC. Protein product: CASKIGGGTETQYF.

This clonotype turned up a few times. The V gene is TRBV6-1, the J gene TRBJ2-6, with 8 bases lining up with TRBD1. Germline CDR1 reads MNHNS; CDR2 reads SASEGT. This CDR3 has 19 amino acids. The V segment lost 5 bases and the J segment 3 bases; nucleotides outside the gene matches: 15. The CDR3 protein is CASSLIQGQAPGGANVLTF. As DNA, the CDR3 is TGTGCCAGCAGTCTGATCCAGGGACAGGCCCCTGGTGGGGCCAACGTCCTGACTTTC.

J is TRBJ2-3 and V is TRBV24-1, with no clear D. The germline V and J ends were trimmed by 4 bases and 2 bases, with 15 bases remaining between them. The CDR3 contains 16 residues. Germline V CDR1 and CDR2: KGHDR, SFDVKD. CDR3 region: CATSETTVYNTDTQYF. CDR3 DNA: TGTGCCACCAGTGAAACTACAGTCTACAACACAGATACGCAGTATTTT.

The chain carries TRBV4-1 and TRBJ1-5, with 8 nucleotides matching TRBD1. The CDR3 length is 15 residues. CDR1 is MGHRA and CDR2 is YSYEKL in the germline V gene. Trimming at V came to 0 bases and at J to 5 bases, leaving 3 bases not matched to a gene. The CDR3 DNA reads TGCGCCAGCAGCCAAGAGGACAGGGATTATCAGCCCCAGCATTTT. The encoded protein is CASSQEDRDYQPQHF.

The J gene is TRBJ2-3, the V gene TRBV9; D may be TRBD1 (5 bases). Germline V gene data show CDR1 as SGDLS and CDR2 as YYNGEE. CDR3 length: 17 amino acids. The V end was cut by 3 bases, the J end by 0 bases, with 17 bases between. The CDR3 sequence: CASSAPGHVGSTDTQYF. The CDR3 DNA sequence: TGTGCCAGCAGCGCCCCAGGACATGTGGGCAGCACAGATACGCAGTATTTT.